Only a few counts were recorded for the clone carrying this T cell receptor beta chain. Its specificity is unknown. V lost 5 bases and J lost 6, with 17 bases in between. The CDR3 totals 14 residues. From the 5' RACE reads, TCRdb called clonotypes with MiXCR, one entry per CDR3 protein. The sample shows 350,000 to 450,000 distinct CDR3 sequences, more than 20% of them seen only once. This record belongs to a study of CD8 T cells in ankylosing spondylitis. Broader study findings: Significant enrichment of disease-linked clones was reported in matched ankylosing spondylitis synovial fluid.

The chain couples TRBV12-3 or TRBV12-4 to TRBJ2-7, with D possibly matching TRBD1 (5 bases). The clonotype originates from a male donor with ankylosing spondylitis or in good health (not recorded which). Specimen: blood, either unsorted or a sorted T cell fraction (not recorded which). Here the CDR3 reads CASSPRGRWGEQYF. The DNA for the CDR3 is TGTGCCAGCAGTCCAAGGGGCCGTTGGGGCGAGCAGTACTTC.